This note documents a single T cell receptor (beta chain) sequence. The data were taken from a study of blood T cell repertoires in COVID-19. In the study overall: Material from acute and convalescent COVID-19 was sourced from the United States, Italy and Spain. Sources were T cells, B-cell-depleted T cells, or PBMCs; the material itself was cDNA or gDNA.

CDR1 and CDR2 from the germline V gene are LGHDT and YNNKEL (reference sequence). The ends lost 2 bases at V and 9 bases at J; junction bases unmatched: 6. The CDR3 has 13 residues. In the study's own analysis: Amplification of reference gene primers provided the estimated nucleated cell counts. Sequencing used immunoSEQ multiplex PCR; TCRdb keeps in-frame clones, though not all of them. The V and J calls and clone size are taken from that table; D and trimming were inferred from the DNA. Of 63,000 or so clones detected, around 82% appear once; the ten largest clones hold roughly 16%. Sequences were obtained from peripheral blood. The chain links TRBV3-1 (or the pseudogene TRBV3-2) to TRBJ1-1, with 7 bases identical to TRBD1. The clonotype originates from a man older than 75 with active COVID-19. The CDR3 coding sequence is TGTGCCAGCAGCCAACGGGACAGACAAAAAGCTTTCTTT. Protein sequence: CASSQRDRQKAFF.